This T cell receptor beta chain emerged from a study of human T cells and chemical hapten exposure (dated by TCRdb to about 2021). Background for the entire study: For sensitization, 2% DPC in acetone was applied to a roughly 2 cm by roughly 2 cm area of upper inner arm skin. Throughout the approximately 25-week study period, patients were also given weekly therapeutic DPC doses on the scalp. Patch tests used Finn chambers with 0.01% DPC on the upper back, scored after 6 days by International Contact Dermatitis Research Group standards. Alopecia areata with under or over 50% scalp involvement, alopecia totalis and alopecia universalis were represented in the patient cohort, which was mostly female. The libraries were sequenced as a pool, and the TCR yield per sample differed mostly because of small variations in library volumes within the pool. The study tracked peripheral blood TCR repertoire changes in vivo during primary and secondary sensitization to the hapten diphenylcyclopropenone (DPC) in alopecia patients. Blood samples were taken from patients before sensitization (week 0) and then at 2, 6 and about 24 weeks after DPC sensitization. About 28 alopecia patients gave blood for TCR sequencing at one to four time points (pre-sensitization, 2, 6 and 24 weeks).

According to the study, the label for this sample's time point signals: patch test 1, 2 weeks after DPC sensitization. What this sample's treatment or condition label stands for: therapeutic diphenylcyclopropenone sensitization with weekly scalp DPC. Blood at each patch-test visit was drawn before the patch test was applied. Patients were eligible if aged 18 to 70, diagnosed with alopecia and judged suitable for DPC therapy, and pregnant patients were excluded. Total RNA was isolated from unfractionated whole blood collected in Tempus Blood RNA tubes. Libraries were made using RACE. The instrument given in TCRdb is NextSeq 500. During library preparation, unique molecular identifiers were attached to individual cDNA molecules so that TCRs could be counted in a quantitative, reproducible way. For every blood RNA sample, sequencing covered both the TCR alpha and TCR beta chains. As for the original processing: Samples had a median of approximately 93,000 TCRs, with a range from about 23,224 to 750,000. V, J and CDR3 annotation of the TCR reads was carried out using the Decombinator software suite. For the PS versus PT1 abundance plots, all samples were subsampled to the same number of TCRs (28,000). TCRs were defined as expanded if absent before sensitization and observed at least eight times at the 2-week time point. TCRdb reworked the public reads: Q25 trimming with fastp, MiXCR clone assembly, productive beta chains retained. Rows with a matching CDR3 protein are joined into one entry that keeps the most common DNA and genes. The V and J calls follow TCRdb's processing rather than the paper's. This sample is represented by 65,000 to 85,000 distinct CDR3 sequences; about an eighth of them were singletons. The top ten clonotypes cover about 4% of the sample.

CDR1 and CDR2 are read off the germline V gene as KGHSH and LQKENI. The CDR3 runs 14 residues from the cysteine to the phenylalanine. The CDR3 DNA has 42 bases and is translated from base 1. V ends up 3 bases short and J 5 bases short, with an unmatched junction base count of 2. Summary of the overall study and its limitations: A positive correlation was found between the number of PT1 expanded TCRs and patch test score, with significance reached at thresholds 8, 16 and 32 but not 4. The number of TCRs above 1 in 1000 frequency did not change with DPC sensitization; there was no evidence of global repertoire structure alterations. Because every patient had alopecia, a presumed autoimmune disease, the patients' immune response might differ from that of healthy individuals. After repeated subsampling, changes were observed in the strength of the expansion versus patch-test correlation and in the threshold at which the correlation became significant. Significantly more large CDR3 similarity clusters were formed by expanded TCRs than by pre-sensitization or healthy control sets, consistent with antigen-driven responses.

A remark on this clonotype: Its antigen is unknown. The sample holds no much larger clone one base away, and base qualities are not on file.

The rearranged chain carries TRBV18 and TRBJ1-1, with TRBD1 matching 11 junction bases. The sequence was obtained from a woman aged 60-70 years with alopecia areata. Some clones in this sample may be carry-over from other donors' samples. The source was whole blood, collected in connection with sensitization to the hapten diphenylcyclopropenone (DPC). The CDR3: CASSPRDRGTEAFF. The DNA is TGTGCCAGCTCACCGAGGGACAGGGGGACTGAAGCTTTCTTT.